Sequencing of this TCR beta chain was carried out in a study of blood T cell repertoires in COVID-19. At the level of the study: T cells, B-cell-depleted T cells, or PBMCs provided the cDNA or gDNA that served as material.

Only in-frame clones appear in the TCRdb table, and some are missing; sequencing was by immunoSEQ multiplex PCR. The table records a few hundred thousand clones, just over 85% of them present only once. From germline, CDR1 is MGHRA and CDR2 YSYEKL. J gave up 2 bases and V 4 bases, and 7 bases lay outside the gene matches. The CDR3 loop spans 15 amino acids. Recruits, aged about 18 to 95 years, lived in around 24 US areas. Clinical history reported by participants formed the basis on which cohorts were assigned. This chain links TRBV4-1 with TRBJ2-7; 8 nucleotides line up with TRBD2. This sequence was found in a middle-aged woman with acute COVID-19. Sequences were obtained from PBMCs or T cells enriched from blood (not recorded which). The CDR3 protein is CASSPLVAGTYEQYF. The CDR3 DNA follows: TGCGCCAGCAGCCCGTTGGTAGCGGGAACCTACGAGCAGTACTTC.